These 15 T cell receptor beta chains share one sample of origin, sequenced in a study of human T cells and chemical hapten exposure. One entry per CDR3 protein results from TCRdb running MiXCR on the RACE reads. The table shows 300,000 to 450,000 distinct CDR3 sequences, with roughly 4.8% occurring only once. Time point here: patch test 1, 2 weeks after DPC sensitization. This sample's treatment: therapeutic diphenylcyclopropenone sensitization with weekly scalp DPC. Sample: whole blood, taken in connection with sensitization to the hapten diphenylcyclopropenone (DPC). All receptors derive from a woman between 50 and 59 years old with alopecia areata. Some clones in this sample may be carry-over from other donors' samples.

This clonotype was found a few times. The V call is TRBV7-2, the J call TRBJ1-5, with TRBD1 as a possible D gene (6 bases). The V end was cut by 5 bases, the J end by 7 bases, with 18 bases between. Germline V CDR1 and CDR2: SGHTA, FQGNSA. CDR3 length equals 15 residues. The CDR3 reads CASSLKQGINQPQHF. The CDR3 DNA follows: TGTGCCAGCAGCCTGAAACAGGGAATCAACCAGCCCCAGCATTTT.

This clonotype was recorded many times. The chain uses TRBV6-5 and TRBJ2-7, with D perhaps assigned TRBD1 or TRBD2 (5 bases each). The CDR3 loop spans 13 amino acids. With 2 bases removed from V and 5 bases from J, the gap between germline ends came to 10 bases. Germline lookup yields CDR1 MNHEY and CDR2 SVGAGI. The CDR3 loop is CASSYRMGDEQYF. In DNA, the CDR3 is TGTGCCAGCAGTTACAGAATGGGGGACGAGCAGTACTTC.

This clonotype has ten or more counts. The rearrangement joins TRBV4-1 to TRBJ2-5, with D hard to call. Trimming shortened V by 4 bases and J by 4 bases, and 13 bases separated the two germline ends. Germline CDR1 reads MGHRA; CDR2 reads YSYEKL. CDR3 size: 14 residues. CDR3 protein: CASSPLPTIETQYF. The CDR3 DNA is TGCGCCAGCAGCCCCTTACCAACCATAGAGACCCAGTACTTC.

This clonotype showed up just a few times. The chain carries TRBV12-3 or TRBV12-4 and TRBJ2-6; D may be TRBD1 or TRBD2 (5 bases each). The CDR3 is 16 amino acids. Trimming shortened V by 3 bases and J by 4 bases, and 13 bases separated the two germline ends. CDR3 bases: TGTGCCAGCAGTTTTGGTCAAGGGACCGGGGCCAACGTCCTGACTTTC. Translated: CASSFGQGTGANVLTF.

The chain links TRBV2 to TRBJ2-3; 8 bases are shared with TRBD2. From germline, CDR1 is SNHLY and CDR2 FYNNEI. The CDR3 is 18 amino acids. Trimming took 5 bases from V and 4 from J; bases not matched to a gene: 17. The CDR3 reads CASSFPGLERFGPDTQYF. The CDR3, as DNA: TGTGCCAGCAGTTTCCCGGGACTAGAGAGGTTCGGGCCAGATACGCAGTATTTT.

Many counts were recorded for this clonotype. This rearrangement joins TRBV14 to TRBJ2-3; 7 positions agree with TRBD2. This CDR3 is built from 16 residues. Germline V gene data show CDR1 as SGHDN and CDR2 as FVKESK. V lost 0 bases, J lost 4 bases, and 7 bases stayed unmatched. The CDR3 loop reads CASSQDVRGDSDTQYF. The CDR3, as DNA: TGTGCCAGCAGCCAAGATGTCCGGGGGGATTCAGATACGCAGTATTTT.

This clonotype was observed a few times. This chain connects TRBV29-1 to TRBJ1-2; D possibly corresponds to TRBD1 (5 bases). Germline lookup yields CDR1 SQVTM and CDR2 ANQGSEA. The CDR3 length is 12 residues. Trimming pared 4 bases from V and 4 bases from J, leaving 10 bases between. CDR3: CSVARTGYGYTF. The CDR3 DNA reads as TGCAGCGTTGCGCGAACAGGCTATGGCTACACCTTC.

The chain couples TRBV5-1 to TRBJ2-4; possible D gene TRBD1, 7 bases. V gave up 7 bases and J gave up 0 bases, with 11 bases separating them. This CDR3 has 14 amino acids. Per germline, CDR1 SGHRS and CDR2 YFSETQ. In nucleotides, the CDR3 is TGCGCCAGCTTCAGGGGGGAAGCCAAAAACATTCAGTACTTC. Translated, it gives CASFRGEAKNIQYF.

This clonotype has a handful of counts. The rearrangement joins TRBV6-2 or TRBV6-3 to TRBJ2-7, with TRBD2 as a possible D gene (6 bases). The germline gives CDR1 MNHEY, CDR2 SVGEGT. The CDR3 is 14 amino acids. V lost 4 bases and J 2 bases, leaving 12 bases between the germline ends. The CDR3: CASSWQGGPYEQYF. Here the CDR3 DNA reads TGTGCCAGCAGTTGGCAGGGAGGTCCCTACGAGCAGTACTTC.

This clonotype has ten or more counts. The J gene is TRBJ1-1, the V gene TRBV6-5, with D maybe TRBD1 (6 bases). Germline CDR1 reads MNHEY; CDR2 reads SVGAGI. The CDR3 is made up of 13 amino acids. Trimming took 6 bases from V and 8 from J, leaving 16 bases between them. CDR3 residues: CASRTQGGGEAFF. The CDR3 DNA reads TGTGCCAGCAGGACCCAAGGGGGTGGAGAAGCTTTCTTT.

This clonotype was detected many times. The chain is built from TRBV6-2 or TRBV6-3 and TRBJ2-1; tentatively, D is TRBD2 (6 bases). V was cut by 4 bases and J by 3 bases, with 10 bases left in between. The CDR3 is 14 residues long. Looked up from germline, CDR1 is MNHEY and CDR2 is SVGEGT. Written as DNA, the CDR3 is TGTGCCAGCAGTTTAGGGGAGGTCTACAATGAGCAGTTCTTC. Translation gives CASSLGEVYNEQFF.

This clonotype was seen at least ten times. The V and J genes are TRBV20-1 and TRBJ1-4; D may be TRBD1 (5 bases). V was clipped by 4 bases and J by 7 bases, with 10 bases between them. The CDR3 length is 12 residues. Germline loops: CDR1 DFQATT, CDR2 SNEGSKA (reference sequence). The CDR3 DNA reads TGCAGTGCTATCCGGGGGACTGAAAAACTGTTTTTT. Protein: CSAIRGTEKLFF.

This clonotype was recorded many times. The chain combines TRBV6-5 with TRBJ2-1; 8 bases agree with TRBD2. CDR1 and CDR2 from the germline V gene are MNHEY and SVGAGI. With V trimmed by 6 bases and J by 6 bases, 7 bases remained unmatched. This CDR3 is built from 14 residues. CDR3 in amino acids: CASSPMTSVNEQFF. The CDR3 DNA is TGTGCCAGCAGCCCTATGACTAGCGTCAATGAGCAGTTCTTC.

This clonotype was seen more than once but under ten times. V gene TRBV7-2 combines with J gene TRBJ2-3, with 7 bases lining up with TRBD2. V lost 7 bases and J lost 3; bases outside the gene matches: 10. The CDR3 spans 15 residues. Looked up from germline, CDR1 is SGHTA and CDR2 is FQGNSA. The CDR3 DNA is TGTGCCAGCATCTCGATTGGCGGGGGAACAGATACGCAGTATTTT. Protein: CASISIGGGTDTQYF.

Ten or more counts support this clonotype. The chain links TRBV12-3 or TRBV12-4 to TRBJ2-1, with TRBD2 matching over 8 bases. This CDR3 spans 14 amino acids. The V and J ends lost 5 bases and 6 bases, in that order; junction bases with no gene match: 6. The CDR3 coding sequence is TGTGCCAGCAGTCCCGGACTAGCTATCAATGAGCAGTTCTTC. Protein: CASSPGLAINEQFF.